One and the same sample provided the 9 T cell receptor beta chains below, sequenced in a study of cytomegalovirus exposure and HLA in healthy donors. Assay used: immunoSEQ multiplex PCR; TCRdb lists only in-frame clones, some missing. The sample carries 200,000 to 250,000 clones, around 80% recorded once. The sample taken for sequencing was PBMCs. These receptors were obtained from a woman in her 30s in good health and CMV-seropositive.

The chain combines TRBV7-9 with TRBJ2-7; a possible D gene is TRBD2 (6 bases). This CDR3 contains 12 residues. V dropped 8 bases and J dropped 6 bases, with 14 bases sitting between them. The germline gives CDR1 SEHNR, CDR2 FQNEAQ (reference sequence). This CDR3 is CASERREGEQYF. As DNA, the CDR3 is TGTGCCAGCGAAAGGAGGGAAGGCGAGCAGTACTTC.

V is TRBV19 and J is TRBJ2-1, with D unclear. Germline V lookup: CDR1 LNHDA, CDR2 SQIVND (reference sequence). With 10 bases removed from V and 4 bases from J, the gap between germline ends came to 14 bases. The CDR3 loop spans 13 amino acids. This CDR3 is CATAPALYNEQFF. Here the CDR3 DNA reads TGTGCCACCGCGCCAGCCCTATACAATGAGCAGTTCTTC.

This CDR3 is CASSISVLAGSDEQYF. Written as DNA, the CDR3 is TGTGCCAGTAGTATTAGTGTACTAGCGGGATCCGACGAGCAGTACTTC. V is TRBV19 and J is TRBJ2-7; 10 positions match TRBD2. This CDR3 comprises 16 residues. The germline V gene encodes CDR1 LNHDA and CDR2 SQIVND (reference sequence). The trim removed 3 bases at V and 5 bases at J, leaving 10 bases unmatched.

The V call is TRBV7-9, the J call TRBJ1-1, with D possibly TRBD1 on 6 matching bases. The V end was cut by 1 base, the J end by 8 bases, with 11 bases between. The CDR3 consists of 13 residues. Germline CDR1 SEHNR, CDR2 FQNEAQ (reference sequence). CDR3: CASSLDPGTEAFF. CDR3 DNA: TGTGCCAGCAGCTTAGATCCAGGGACAGAAGCTTTCTTT. Supplemented by reference TRBV7-9 and TRBJ1-1, the full variable domain reads DTGVSQNPRHKITKRGQNVTFRCDPISEHNRLYWYRQTLGQGPEFLTYFQNEAQLEKSRLLSDRFSAERPKGSFSTLEIQRTEQGDSAMYLCASSLDPGTEAFFGQGTRLTVV.

The chain carries TRBV6-1 and TRBJ2-1; no definite D call. The CDR3 covers 18 residues. The V gene lost 4 bases and the J gene lost 0 bases, with 19 bases spanning the gap. CDR1 is MNHNS, CDR2 SASEGT, per germline. The CDR3 is CASSGGSIRLRSYNEQFF. Written as DNA, the CDR3 is TGTGCCAGCAGTGGCGGCAGCATCCGGCTCCGCTCCTACAATGAGCAGTTCTTC.

The V call is TRBV10-3, the J call TRBJ2-5; 12 positions agree with TRBD2. The junction had 12 bases not matched to a gene; V was cut back by 6 bases and J by 1 base. The germline gives CDR1 ENHRY, CDR2 SYGVKD. This CDR3 is built from 18 residues. CDR3 sequence reads: CAISETEGLAGFQETQYF. CDR3 nucleotide sequence: TGTGCCATCAGCGAAACCGAGGGACTAGCGGGCTTCCAAGAGACCCAGTACTTC.

This rearrangement joins TRBV29-1 to TRBJ2-2, with D maybe TRBD1 (5 bases). Germline V gives CDR1 SQVTM, CDR2 ANQGSEA. V lost 4 bases to trimming and J lost 3 bases, with 15 bases between them. The CDR3 sequence is 15 residues long. CDR3 sequence reads: CSVVAGFRDTGELFF. CDR3 DNA: TGCAGCGTTGTGGCAGGGTTTAGGGACACCGGGGAGCTGTTTTTT.

This clone was seen only a few times. The chain has TRBV5-6 and TRBJ1-1, with TRBD1 as a possible D gene (6 bases). Germline V gene sequence: CDR1 SGHDT, CDR2 YYEEEE. The CDR3 extends over 17 amino acids. The V and J ends lost 0 bases and 3 bases respectively, with 18 bases between them. In nucleotides, the CDR3 is TGTGCCAGCAGCTTGGCGGGGGCACATAGGGCGGACACTGAAGCTTTCTTT. Its protein product is CASSLAGAHRADTEAFF.

This clone has just a few counts. The chain recombines TRBV30 with TRBJ2-7; a weak D match, TRBD2 (5 bases). The CDR3 loop spans 11 amino acids. CDR1 and CDR2 from the germline V gene are GTSNPN and SVGIG (reference sequence). The V end was cut by 0 bases, the J end by 7 bases, with 7 bases between. The CDR3 DNA reads TGTGCCTGGAGTGTATCGGGAGAGCAGTACTTC. Translating it yields CAWSVSGEQYF.